This TCR beta chain was sequenced during a study of cytomegalovirus exposure and HLA in healthy donors. Across the study: Roughly 180 million T cells yielded 90 million to 130 million unique TCR beta sequences, as an earlier analysis found. About 83 million unique TCRs from HLA-typed donors made up an early data release.

The junction had 3 bases not matched to a gene; V was cut back by 7 bases and J by 4 bases. Germline V gene data show CDR1 as MNHEY and CDR2 as SMNVEV (reference sequence). This CDR3 region has 13 residues. The PCR had 60 Vbeta and 13 Jbeta primers. The method was immunoSEQ multiplex PCR; TCRdb's version includes in-frame clones alone and lacks a portion of them. The sample has 140,000 to 150,000 clones, 79% seen once. The V and J genes are TRBV27 and TRBJ2-7; 11 positions match TRBD2. Sequenced input: PBMCs. This clonotype was obtained from a woman in her thirties or forties in good health and CMV-seropositive. The CDR3: CASIPSGGYEQYF. The CDR3 DNA follows: TGTGCCAGCATTCCTAGCGGGGGGTACGAGCAGTACTTC.